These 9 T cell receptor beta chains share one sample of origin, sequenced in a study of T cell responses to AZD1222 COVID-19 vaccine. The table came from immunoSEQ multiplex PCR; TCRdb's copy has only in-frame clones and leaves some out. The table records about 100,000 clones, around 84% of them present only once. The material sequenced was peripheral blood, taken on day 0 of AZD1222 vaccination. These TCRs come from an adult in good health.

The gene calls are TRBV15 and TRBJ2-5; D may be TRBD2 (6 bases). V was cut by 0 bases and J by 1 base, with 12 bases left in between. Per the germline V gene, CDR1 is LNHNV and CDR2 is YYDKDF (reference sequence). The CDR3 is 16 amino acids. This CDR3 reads CATSREGDWGQETQYF. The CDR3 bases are TGTGCCACCAGCAGAGAGGGGGACTGGGGCCAAGAGACCCAGTACTTC.

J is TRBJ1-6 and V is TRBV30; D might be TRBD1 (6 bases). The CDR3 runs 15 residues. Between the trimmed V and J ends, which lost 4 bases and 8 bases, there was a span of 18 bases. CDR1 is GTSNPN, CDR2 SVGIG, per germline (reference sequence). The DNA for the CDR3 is TGTGCCTGGACGCCATCCCCAGGGGCGTATTCACCCCTCCACTTT. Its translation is CAWTPSPGAYSPLHF.

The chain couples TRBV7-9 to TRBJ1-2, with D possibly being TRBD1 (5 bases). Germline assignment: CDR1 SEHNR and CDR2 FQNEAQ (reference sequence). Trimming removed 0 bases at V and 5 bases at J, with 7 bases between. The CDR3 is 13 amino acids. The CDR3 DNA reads TGTGCCAGCAGCTTAGCGACAGAATATGGCTACACCTTC. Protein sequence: CASSLATEYGYTF.

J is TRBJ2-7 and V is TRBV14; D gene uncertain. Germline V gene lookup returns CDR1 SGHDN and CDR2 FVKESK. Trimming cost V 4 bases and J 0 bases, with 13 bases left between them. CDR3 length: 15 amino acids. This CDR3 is CASSLPAASSYEQYF. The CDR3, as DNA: TGTGCCAGCAGCCTTCCGGCAGCCAGCTCCTACGAGCAGTACTTC. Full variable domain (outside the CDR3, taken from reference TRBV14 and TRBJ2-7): EAGVTQFPSHSVIEKGQTVTLRCDPISGHDNLYWYRRVMGKEIKFLLHFVKESKQDESGMPNNRFLAERTGGTYSTLKVQPAELEDSGVYFCASSLPAASSYEQYFGPGTRLTVT.

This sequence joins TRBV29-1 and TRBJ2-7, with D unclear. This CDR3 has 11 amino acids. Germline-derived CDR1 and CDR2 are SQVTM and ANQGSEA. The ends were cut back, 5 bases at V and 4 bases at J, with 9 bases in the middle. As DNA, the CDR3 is TGCAGCGTTTCTCTCCGTTACGAGCAGTACTTC. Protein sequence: CSVSLRYEQYF.

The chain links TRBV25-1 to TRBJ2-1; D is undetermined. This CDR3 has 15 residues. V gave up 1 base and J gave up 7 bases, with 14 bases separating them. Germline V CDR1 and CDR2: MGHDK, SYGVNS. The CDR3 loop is CASSESHAVRNEQFF. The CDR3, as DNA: TGTGCCAGCAGTGAATCCCATGCCGTTAGAAATGAGCAGTTCTTC.

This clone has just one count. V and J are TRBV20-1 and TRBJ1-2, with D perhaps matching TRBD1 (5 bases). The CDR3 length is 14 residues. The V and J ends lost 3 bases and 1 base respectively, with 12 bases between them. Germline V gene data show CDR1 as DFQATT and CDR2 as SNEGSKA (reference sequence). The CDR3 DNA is TGCAGTGCTAGTCCTTCTAGGGGTAACTATGGCTACACCTTC. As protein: CSASPSRGNYGYTF.

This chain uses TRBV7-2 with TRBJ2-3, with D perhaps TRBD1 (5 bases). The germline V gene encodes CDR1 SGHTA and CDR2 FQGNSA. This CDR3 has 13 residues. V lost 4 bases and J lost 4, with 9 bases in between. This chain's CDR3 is CASSSQGADTQYF. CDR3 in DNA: TGTGCCAGCAGCTCGCAGGGCGCAGATACGCAGTATTTT.

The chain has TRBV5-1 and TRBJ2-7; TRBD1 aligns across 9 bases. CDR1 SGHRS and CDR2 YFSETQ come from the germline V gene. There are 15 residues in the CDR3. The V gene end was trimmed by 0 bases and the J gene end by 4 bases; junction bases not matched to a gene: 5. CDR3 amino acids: CASSLARTGVYEQYF. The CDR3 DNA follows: TGCGCCAGCAGCTTGGCAAGGACAGGGGTGTACGAGCAGTACTTC.